Here is one TCR beta chain with its context. The source of the sample is a study of molecular identifiers for immune sequencing clone quantification. The CDR3 totals 16 residues. Germline V gene data show CDR1 as SEHNR and CDR2 as FQNEAQ (reference sequence). V lost 1 base and J lost 5; bases outside the gene matches: 8. TCRdb analysed the PCR reads with MiXCR anew, one entry per CDR3 protein. This table has around 300,000 distinct CDR3 sequences, about 23% appearing once. The genes are TRBV7-9 and TRBJ2-3; 8 bases map to TRBD2. What was sequenced was naive CD8+ T cells from blood, with Jurkat cell RNA spiked in. Subset: FACS-sorted CD8+CD4-CCR7+CD45RA+ naive T cells. This TCR came from a human donor in good health. Some libraries in this study had Jurkat cell RNA spiked in. DNA of the CDR3: TGTGCCAGCAGCTTAGGTTCGCGGGAGGTTAGAGATACGCAGTATTTT. Encoded protein: CASSLGSREVRDTQYF.